This T cell receptor beta chain is drawn from a study of CD8+ T cells in alopecia areata. Study observations and caveats: In blood and scalp, many expanded lesional clones persisted during tofacitinib.

The sample's treatment: oral pan-JAK inhibitor, 5-10 mg twice daily. Alopecia areata patients gave lesional scalp punch biopsies and peripheral blood samples. As regards this clone: Its cognate antigen is unknown.

The germline CDR1 and CDR2 sequences are SGHRS and YFSETQ. V was pared by 4 bases and J by 6 bases, with 6 bases of the junction left unmatched. The CDR3 has 15 residues. Following RNA extraction, reverse transcription yielded cDNA that acted as the sequencing template. Repertoires were generated with immunoSEQ multiplex PCR, while TCRdb's copy carries only in-frame clones and drops some. The top ten hold approximately 3.4% of the sample, which has roughly 200,000 clones, around 56% seen once. This chain connects TRBV5-1 to TRBJ2-1; TRBD2 matches at 11 bases. Sequenced here: CD4+ T cells sorted from blood, sampled at week 4, from a patient treated with tofacitinib. This sequence was found in a human donor with alopecia areata. CDR3 amino acids: CASSPTSGALNEQFF. CDR3 bases: TGCGCCAGCAGCCCGACTAGCGGGGCCCTCAATGAGCAGTTCTTC.